This record looks at one T cell receptor (beta chain) sequence and its context. Assay used: immunoSEQ multiplex PCR; TCRdb lists only in-frame clones, some missing. The sample consists of 150,000 to 200,000 clones, under 80% of them appearing once. This sample is drawn from a study of blood T cell repertoires in COVID-19. Turning to the study itself: The study drew acute and convalescent COVID-19 samples from the United States, Italy and Spain.

From germline, CDR1 is MNHNS and CDR2 SASEGT. The CDR3 is 14 residues long. V lost 1 base, J lost 2 bases, and 8 bases lay in between. This chain uses TRBV6-1 with TRBJ1-1; a possible D gene is TRBD1 (5 bases). This TCR came from a woman between 45 and 65 years old with acute COVID-19. Material: PBMCs or T cells enriched from blood (not recorded which). The CDR3 DNA sequence: TGTGCCAGCAGTGAAGAAGGGGTTAACACTGAAGCTTTCTTT. It encodes CASSEEGVNTEAFF.